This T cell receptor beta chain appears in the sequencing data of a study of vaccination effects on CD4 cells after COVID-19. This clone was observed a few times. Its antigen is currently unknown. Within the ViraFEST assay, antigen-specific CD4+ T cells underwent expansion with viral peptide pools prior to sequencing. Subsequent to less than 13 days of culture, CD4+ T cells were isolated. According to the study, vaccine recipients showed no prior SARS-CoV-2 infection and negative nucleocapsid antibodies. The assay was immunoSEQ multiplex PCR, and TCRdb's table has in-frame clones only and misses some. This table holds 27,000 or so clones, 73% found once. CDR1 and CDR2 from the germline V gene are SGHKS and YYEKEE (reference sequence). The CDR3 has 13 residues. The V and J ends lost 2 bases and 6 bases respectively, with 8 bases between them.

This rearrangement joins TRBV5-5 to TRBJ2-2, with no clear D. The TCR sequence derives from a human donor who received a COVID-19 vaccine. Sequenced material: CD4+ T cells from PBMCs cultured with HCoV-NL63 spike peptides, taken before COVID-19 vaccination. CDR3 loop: CASSLGLAGELFF. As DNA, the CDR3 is TGTGCCAGCAGCTTAGGTTTGGCCGGGGAGCTGTTTTTT.